This entry features one T cell receptor beta chain sequence. What it binds is unknown. This record comes from a study of T cell responses to AZD1222 COVID-19 vaccine. Regarding the study as a whole: None of the repertoires were sampled until the peak T cell response had passed.

TCRdb keeps only in-frame clones here, not all; method: immunoSEQ multiplex PCR. The table records around 76,000 clones, about four fifths of them present only once. V was clipped by 5 bases and J by 3 bases; unmatched bases: 12. The CDR3 has 16 residues. The germline gives CDR1 MDHEN, CDR2 SYDVKM. The receptor was isolated from an adult in good health. The chain is built from TRBV28 and TRBJ2-7; TRBD2 matches at 8 bases. The sample was peripheral blood, taken on day 0 of AZD1222 vaccination. The CDR3 region is CASSLTGLAYRYEQYF. The CDR3 DNA follows: TGTGCCAGCAGTCTCACCGGACTAGCATATCGCTACGAGCAGTACTTC.